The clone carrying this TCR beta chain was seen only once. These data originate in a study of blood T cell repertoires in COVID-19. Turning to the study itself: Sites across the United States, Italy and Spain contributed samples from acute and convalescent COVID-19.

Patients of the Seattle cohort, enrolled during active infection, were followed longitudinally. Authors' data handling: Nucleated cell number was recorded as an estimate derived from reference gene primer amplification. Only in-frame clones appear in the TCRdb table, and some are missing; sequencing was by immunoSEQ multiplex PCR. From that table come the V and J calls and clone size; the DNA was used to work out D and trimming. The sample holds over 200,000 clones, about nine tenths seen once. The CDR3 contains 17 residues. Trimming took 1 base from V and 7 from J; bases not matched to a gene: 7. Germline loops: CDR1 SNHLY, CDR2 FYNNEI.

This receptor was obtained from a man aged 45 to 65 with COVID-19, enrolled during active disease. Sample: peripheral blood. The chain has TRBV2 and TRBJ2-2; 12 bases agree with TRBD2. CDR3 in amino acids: CASSEGLAGGPFGELFF. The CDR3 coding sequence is TGTGCCAGCAGTGAAGGGCTAGCGGGGGGGCCGTTCGGGGAGCTGTTTTTT.